One sample yielded the 8 T cell receptor delta chains listed below, sequenced in a study of γδ T cells in repeated Plasmodium falciparum infection (dated by TCRdb to about 2021). For bulk TCR repertoire analysis, Vgamma9/Vdelta2+ and Vdelta2-negative gammadelta T cell populations were flow-sorted out of peripheral blood mononuclear cells. The method behind the library was multiplex PCR. Sequencer: Illumina MiSeq. For TCRdb, the public reads were processed anew by CATT, and duplicate DNA sequences were folded into one row. This sample lists around 46,000 delta-chain clones; roughly 1.5% were detected once. 6.5% to 9.5% of the sample rests with the top ten. What was sequenced was gamma-delta T cells from blood. The receptors stem from a pool of human donors (malaria-infected and uninfected, not separated).

This clone was recorded a few times. This DNA translates differently at residue 7 from the TCRdb protein, which is that of a much larger clone; a read error is likely, and the protein shown is the DNA's own translation. This sequence joins TRDV1 and TRDJ1; D unclear. Assignment of the J gene here rests on matching the DNA to germline, because TCRdb gives none. Trimming stripped 4 bases from V and 2 bases from J, with 26 bases between. Germline values: CDR1 TSWWSYY, CDR2 QGS. This CDR3 region has 19 residues. The CDR3 nucleotides read TGTGCTCTTGGGGGACCACGAGGGGTGCCCCGTCTTGGAACCGATAAACTCATCTTT. Amino acids: CALGGPRGVPRLGTDKLIF.

A few counts support this clone. The protein held in TCRdb is that of a much larger clone and does not match this DNA's translation at residue 14, likely because of a read error; the protein shown is translated from the DNA. The J gene went uncalled, whereas the V gene is TRDV1; the table's D call, TRDD3, has no DNA check behind it. CDR3 length equals 15 residues. The germline gives CDR1 TSWWSYY, CDR2 QGS. The CDR3 DNA reads as TGTGCTCTTGGGGAATATTCGGGGATACCCGATAAACTCACCTTT. Encoded protein: CALGEYSGIPDKLTF.

The table lists this clone with many counts. A far larger clone differs by one base, so this is likely a read error. The sample holds other DNA sequences that translate to the same CDR3. The chain has TRDV1 and TRDJ1, with 8 positions matching TRDD3. The CDR3 extends over 18 amino acids. The ends lost 6 bases at V and 0 bases at J; junction bases unmatched: 15. Per the germline V gene, CDR1 is TSWWSYY and CDR2 is QGS. The CDR3 region has the DNA TGTGCTCTTGGAGAAACAAAGGGATACGTTCTTGACACCGATAAACTCATCTTT. This gives the protein CALGETKGYVLDTDKLIF.

Only a few counts were recorded for this clone. The protein recorded in TCRdb matches a much larger clone and deviates from this DNA's translation at residue 7, suggesting a read error; the protein here is obtained by translating the DNA. The chain employs TRDV1 and TRDJ1; weak D call: TRDD2 (5 bases). Trimming removed 8 bases at V and 5 bases at J, with 12 bases between. The CDR3 loop spans 12 amino acids. Germline lookup yields CDR1 TSWWSYY and CDR2 QGS. Here the CDR3 reads CALFSSQDKLIF. For the CDR3, the DNA is TGTGCTCTTTTTTCCTCCCAGGATAAACTCATCTTT.

This clone has more than one count but fewer than ten. Given a far larger clone just one base away, this is likely a sequencing read error. The same CDR3 arises from other DNA sequences in this sample as well. CDR3 in DNA: TGTGCTCTTGGGGAGCTGAAAGTTCTGTCCACCTGGGGGGAATACACCGATAAACTCATCTTT. This gives the protein CALGELKVLSTWGEYTDKLIF. The gene calls are TRDV1 and TRDJ1; 7 nucleotides match TRDD3. The J gene, missing from TCRdb, was assigned here through DNA to germline matching. With 3 bases clipped from V and 0 bases from J, the junction kept 22 bases outside the gene matches. The CDR3 spans 21 residues. Germline CDR1 reads TSWWSYY; CDR2 reads QGS.

The table lists this clone with many counts. The limits of the CDR3 on the DNA are not certain, so only TCRdb's listed CDR3 is given. The chain carries TRDV1 and TRDJ1; the D call in the table, TRDD3, was not verified against the DNA. Germline-derived CDR1 and CDR2 are TSWWSYY and QGS. The CDR3 sequence runs 18 residues, both termini included. The CDR3 region is CALGELLGVGGYLDKLIF.

This clone was seen only a few times. The protein that TCRdb holds for this DNA derives from a much larger clone and differs from the translated DNA at residue 11, which likely indicates a read error; the protein shown here is translated from the DNA. The rearrangement links TRDV3 to TRDJ1; 8 nucleotides agree with TRDD2. J lost 0 bases, V lost 5 bases, and 29 bases had no gene match. Per the germline V gene, CDR1 is TVYSNPD and CDR2 is GDNSRS (reference sequence). The CDR3 has 21 amino acids. The CDR3 protein is CAHHLPNEYWVIRLYTDKLIF. CDR3 bases: TGTGCCCATCACCTTCCTAACGAGTACTGGGTGATACGCCTTTACACCGATAAACTCATCTTT.

This clone was found many times. Additional DNA sequences in this sample encode the identical CDR3. CDR3 loop: CALGEDRRSRGSPKKYTDKLIF. The CDR3 coding sequence is TGTGCTCTTGGGGAAGATCGGCGGAGCCGTGGATCCCCTAAAAAGTACACCGATAAACTCATCTTT. The rearrangement joins TRDV1 to TRDJ1; D gene unclear. This CDR3 contains 22 residues. CDR1 is TSWWSYY, CDR2 QGS, per germline. V shed 2 bases and J shed 0 bases, with 31 bases lying between them.